This T cell receptor (beta chain) derives from a study of T cells in Graves' hyperthyroidism and ophthalmopathy. For Graves' hyperthyroidism to be stable, ophthalmopathy could not progress within 18 months. Clinical symptoms, serum thyroxine, TRAb, thyroid ultrasound and orbital computed tomography established diagnosis. Amplified TCR beta CDR3 regions came from RNA transcripts. An initial round of RT-PCR targeting the TCR CDR3 relied on the HTBI primer set. TCRdb reanalysed the multiplex PCR reads using MiXCR and keeps one entry per CDR3 protein. The sample carries about 840,000 distinct CDR3 sequences, more than 30% recorded once. Sequences were obtained from blood. This TCR was sampled from a young man with Graves' hyperthyroidism.

This CDR3 reads CASSPRVHEQYF. In DNA form, the CDR3 reads TGTGCCAGCAGTCCCAGGGTCCACGAGCAGTACTTC. The chain uses TRBV12-3 or TRBV12-4 and TRBJ2-7; possibly TRBD1 for D (5 bases). The CDR3 sequence is 12 residues long. Trimming cost V 5 bases and J 5 bases, with 10 bases left between them.